Below are 18 T cell receptor beta chains sequenced from a single sample in a study of blood T cell repertoires in COVID-19. Generated by immunoSEQ multiplex PCR, the TCRdb table keeps only in-frame clones and is missing some. The sample records 250,000 to 350,000 clones, about 88% being singletons. The material sequenced was peripheral blood. These receptors all stem from a human donor with COVID-19, enrolled during active disease. The donor label of this sample is uncertain.

The V gene is TRBV7-2, the J gene TRBJ1-5; 9 bases are a match to TRBD1. The ends lost 0 bases at V and 8 bases at J; junction bases unmatched: 5. The CDR3 totals 15 residues. CDR1 is SGHTA and CDR2 is FQGNSA in the germline V gene. This CDR3 is CASSLALTGGEPQHF. The CDR3 nucleotides are TGTGCCAGCAGCTTAGCGCTGACAGGGGGGGAGCCCCAGCATTTT.

DNA of the CDR3: TGTGCCAGTAGTGACAGTCCCGCTAACTATGGCTACACCTTC. This encodes CASSDSPANYGYTF. The chain recombines TRBV28 with TRBJ1-2; D perhaps matches TRBD1 (5 bases). CDR1 is MDHEN, CDR2 SYDVKM, per germline. The CDR3 is 14 amino acids. V was shortened by 9 bases and J by 0 bases, with 14 bases between the two germline ends.

This clone is a singleton in its sample. The CDR3 coding sequence is TGTGCCAGCAGGTCAACGGAGGTCCAAGAGACCCAGTACTTC. It translates to CASRSTEVQETQYF. The chain employs TRBV5-4 and TRBJ2-5, with D possibly being TRBD2 (5 bases). The CDR3 is 14 residues long. CDR1 is SGHNT, CDR2 YYREEE, per germline (reference sequence). V was cut by 5 bases and J by 1 base, with 12 bases left in between. The entire variable domain, with the rest obtained from reference TRBV5-4 and TRBJ2-5, is as follows: ETGVTQSPTHLIKTRGQQVTLRCSSQSGHNTVSWYQQALGQGPQFIFQYYREEENGRGNFPPRFSGLQFPNYSSELNVNALELDDSALYLCASRSTEVQETQYFGPGTRLLVL.

This chain links TRBV30 with TRBJ1-2; no firm D call. The germline V gene encodes CDR1 GTSNPN and CDR2 SVGIG (reference sequence). Trimming removed 0 bases at V and 5 bases at J, with 10 bases between. The CDR3 is 13 residues long. The DNA for the CDR3 is TGTGCCTGGAGTGTACCCCTCAGTTATGGCTACACCTTC. This gives the protein CAWSVPLSYGYTF.

The rearrangement joins TRBV5-4 to TRBJ2-2; D remains ambiguous. Looked up from germline, CDR1 is SGHNT and CDR2 is YYREEE (reference sequence). V was cut by 6 bases and J by 4 bases, with 10 bases left in between. This CDR3 has 13 residues. CDR3 in amino acids: CASTRMGTGELFF. The DNA of the CDR3 is TGTGCCAGCACGCGGATGGGCACCGGGGAGCTGTTTTTT.

V and J are TRBV29-1 and TRBJ1-2, with 9 bases that match TRBD1. The germline V gene has CDR1 SQVTM and CDR2 ANQGSEA. V lost 4 bases to trimming and J lost 3 bases; unmatched junction nucleotides: 0. The CDR3 contains 12 residues. The CDR3 protein is CSVGTGDYGYTF. The CDR3, as DNA: TGCAGCGTTGGGACAGGGGACTATGGCTACACCTTC.

The chain couples TRBV14 to TRBJ2-7; TRBD2 agrees at 7 bases. V lost 4 bases to trimming and J lost 4 bases; unmatched junction nucleotides: 10. This CDR3 region has 15 residues. Germline CDR1 SGHDN, CDR2 FVKESK. This chain's CDR3 is CASSPQWEGRYEQYF. CDR3 nucleotide sequence: TGTGCCAGCAGCCCCCAGTGGGAGGGAAGATACGAGCAGTACTTC.

This clone appeared once. This chain links TRBV7-8 with TRBJ2-7; 7 nucleotides agree with TRBD2. The V and J ends lost 5 bases and 7 bases, in that order; junction bases with no gene match: 11. Germline V gene sequence: CDR1 SGHVS, CDR2 FQNEAQ. The length of the CDR3 is 14 residues. CDR3: CASSRAQGAGEQYF. As DNA, the CDR3 is TGTGCCAGCAGCAGAGCTCAGGGAGCGGGAGAGCAGTACTTC.

In this sample, this clone turned up many times. The chain is built from TRBV7-9 and TRBJ1-4, with TRBD1 matching 7 bases. Germline-derived CDR1 and CDR2 are SEHNR and FQNEAQ (reference sequence). The trim removed 5 bases at V and 3 bases at J, leaving 3 bases unmatched. The CDR3 runs 14 residues. CDR3 coding DNA: TGTGCCAGCAGCCGGGACAGTTCTAATGAAAAACTGTTTTTT. Translating gives CASSRDSSNEKLFF.

Many counts were recorded for this clone. This chain uses TRBV7-2 with TRBJ2-2, with D perhaps TRBD2 (6 bases). This CDR3 region has 16 residues. The V end lost 5 bases, the J end lost 6 bases, and 19 bases lay between the germline ends. In germline, CDR1 is SGHTA, CDR2 FQGNSA. CDR3 residues: CASSLRTAGSAGELFF. CDR3 coding DNA: TGTGCCAGCAGCCTAAGGACCGCCGGGAGCGCCGGGGAGCTGTTTTTT.

The gene calls are TRBV28 and TRBJ1-1; perhaps TRBD1 as D (6 bases). This CDR3 region has 14 residues. V gave up 7 bases and J gave up 1 base, with 13 bases separating them. Germline V CDR1 and CDR2: MDHEN, SYDVKM. CDR3 region: CASTATGWNTEAFF. CDR3 coding DNA: TGTGCCAGCACCGCGACAGGTTGGAACACTGAAGCTTTCTTT.

This chain connects TRBV28 to TRBJ1-1; D is perhaps TRBD1 (6 bases). The V gene lost 6 bases and the J gene lost 3 bases, with 17 bases spanning the gap. CDR3 length: 15 residues. Germline CDR1 reads MDHEN; CDR2 reads SYDVKM. This chain's CDR3 is CASSRLPAGDTEAFF. The CDR3 DNA reads TGTGCCAGCAGCCGACTACCAGCAGGGGACACTGAAGCTTTCTTT.

This chain links TRBV4-1 with TRBJ2-1; D is possibly TRBD2 (5 bases). The CDR3 covers 16 residues. Germline assignment: CDR1 MGHRA and CDR2 YSYEKL. The V end lost 1 base, the J end lost 3 bases, and 13 bases lay between the germline ends. CDR3 sequence (DNA): TGCGCCAGCAGCCAAGCTGGGCGGGTTATCTACAATGAGCAGTTCTTC. Its protein is CASSQAGRVIYNEQFF.

The chain couples TRBV30 to TRBJ2-3, with 12 bases lining up with TRBD2. The CDR3 sequence is 18 residues long. V was pared by 0 bases and J by 4 bases, with 11 bases of the junction left unmatched. Germline V gene data show CDR1 as GTSNPN and CDR2 as SVGIG (reference sequence). The CDR3 region is CAWSVGGRTSGISDTQYF. The CDR3 DNA follows: TGTGCCTGGAGTGTAGGGGGCAGGACTAGCGGGATTTCAGATACGCAGTATTTT.

This clone occurred a few times. The chain employs TRBV7-9 and TRBJ2-2; maybe TRBD2 (5 bases). The length of the CDR3 is 13 residues. CDR1 and CDR2 from the germline V gene are SEHNR and FQNEAQ (reference sequence). V lost 0 bases, J lost 14 bases, and 13 bases lay in between. CDR3 bases: TGTGCCAGCAGCTTAGCGACCGGGAAACCCCTGTTTTTT. Its translation is CASSLATGKPLFF. Filled out from reference TRBV7-9 and TRBJ2-2, the complete variable domain reads DTGVSQNPRHKITKRGQNVTFRCDPISEHNRLYWYRQTLGQGPEFLTYFQNEAQLEKSRLLSDRFSAERPKGSFSTLEIQRTEQGDSAMYLCASSLATGKPLFFGEGSRLTVL.

The chain combines TRBV28 with TRBJ1-1; 7 bases align to TRBD1. After removal of 4 bases from V and 4 bases from J, the junction contained 6 bases not matched to a gene. CDR3 length: 14 amino acids. Germline V lookup: CDR1 MDHEN, CDR2 SYDVKM. CDR3 sequence reads: CASSSGWTGTEAFF. In nucleotides, the CDR3 is TGTGCCAGCAGTTCCGGATGGACAGGCACTGAAGCTTTCTTT.

For the CDR3, the DNA is TGTGCCAGCACCCAGGGGTCCGGGGAGCTGTTTTTT. Protein sequence: CASTQGSGELFF. The V and J genes are TRBV2 and TRBJ2-2, with a possible D match to TRBD1 (6 bases). The ends were cut back, 7 bases at V and 6 bases at J, with 9 bases in the middle. Germline assignment: CDR1 SNHLY and CDR2 FYNNEI. The CDR3 length is 12 residues. Using reference TRBV2 and TRBJ2-2 for the parts outside the CDR3, the full variable domain is EPEVTQTPSHQVTQMGQEVILRCVPISNHLYFYWYRQILGQKVEFLVSFYNNEISEKSEIFDDQFSVERPDGSNFTLKIRSTKLEDSAMYFCASTQGSGELFFGEGSRLTVL.

The chain carries TRBV10-3 and TRBJ2-6, with 10 bases aligning to TRBD1. J lost 0 bases, V lost 8 bases, and 1 base had no gene match. The CDR3 is 15 residues long. Germline CDR1 is ENHRY and CDR2 is SYGVKD. The CDR3 sequence: CAIGDRGSGANVLTF. The CDR3 region has the DNA TGTGCCATCGGGGACAGGGGCTCTGGGGCCAACGTCCTGACTTTC.